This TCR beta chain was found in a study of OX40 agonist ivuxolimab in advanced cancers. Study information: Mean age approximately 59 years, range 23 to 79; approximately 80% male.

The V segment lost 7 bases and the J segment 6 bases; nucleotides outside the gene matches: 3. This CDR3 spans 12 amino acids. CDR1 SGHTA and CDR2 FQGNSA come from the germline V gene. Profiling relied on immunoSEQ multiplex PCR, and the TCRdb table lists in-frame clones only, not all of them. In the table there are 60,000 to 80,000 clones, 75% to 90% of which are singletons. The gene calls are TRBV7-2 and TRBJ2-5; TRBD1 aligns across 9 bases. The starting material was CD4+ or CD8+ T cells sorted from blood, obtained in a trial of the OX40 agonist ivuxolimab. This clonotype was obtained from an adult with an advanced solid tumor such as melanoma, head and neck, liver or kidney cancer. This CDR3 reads CASNNRGQTQYF. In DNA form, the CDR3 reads TGTGCCAGCAACAACAGGGGGCAGACCCAGTACTTC.